This passage covers 3 T cell receptor beta chains from one sample sequenced in a study of CD8+ T cells in alopecia areata. TCR sequencing used cDNA made by reverse transcription of extracted RNA. Some clones are missing from TCRdb's copy, which holds only in-frame ones; the method was immunoSEQ multiplex PCR. The table shows about 180,000 clones, with 63% occurring only once. The sequencing used CD4+ T cells sorted from blood, collected at week 0. All receptors derive from a human donor with alopecia areata.

The CDR3 bases are TGTGCCAGCAGCCTCGACAGGGGAGGAGGTGAAAAACTGTTTTTT. This translates into CASSLDRGGGEKLFF. The chain couples TRBV27 to TRBJ1-4; the match to TRBD1 covers 8 bases. The germline V gene encodes CDR1 MNHEY and CDR2 SMNVEV (reference sequence). This CDR3 is built from 15 residues. V lost 6 bases to trimming and J lost 7 bases; unmatched junction nucleotides: 10.

This clone has a handful of counts. This sequence joins TRBV2 and TRBJ2-1, with TRBD1 matching 9 bases. The CDR3 sequence is 14 residues long. Trimming at V came to 6 bases and at J to 3 bases, leaving 3 bases not matched to a gene. Germline CDR1 and CDR2: SNHLY and FYNNEI. The CDR3 nucleotides read TGTGCCAGCAGGGGGACAGGGAACTACAATGAGCAGTTCTTC. As protein: CASRGTGNYNEQFF.

Only a few counts were recorded for this clone. V usage is TRBV29-1 and J usage is TRBJ2-5; the match to TRBD2 covers 9 bases. CDR1 and CDR2 from the germline V gene are SQVTM and ANQGSEA. V lost 4 bases and J lost 3; bases outside the gene matches: 3. The length of the CDR3 is 13 residues. The CDR3 here is CSVGASGEETQYF. The DNA of the CDR3 is TGCAGCGTTGGAGCTAGCGGGGAAGAGACCCAGTACTTC.